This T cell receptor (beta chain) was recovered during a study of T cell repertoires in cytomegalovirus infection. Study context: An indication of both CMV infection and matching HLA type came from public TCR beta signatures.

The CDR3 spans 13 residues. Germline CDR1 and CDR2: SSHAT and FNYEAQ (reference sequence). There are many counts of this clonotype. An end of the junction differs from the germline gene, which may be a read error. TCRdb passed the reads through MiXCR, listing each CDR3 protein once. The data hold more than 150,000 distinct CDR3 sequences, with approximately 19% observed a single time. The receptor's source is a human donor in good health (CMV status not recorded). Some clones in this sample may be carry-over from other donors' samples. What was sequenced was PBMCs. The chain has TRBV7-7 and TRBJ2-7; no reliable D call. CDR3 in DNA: TGTGCTAGCAGCGTAGGCCTCGGGTACGAGCAGTACTTC. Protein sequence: CASSVGLGYEQYF. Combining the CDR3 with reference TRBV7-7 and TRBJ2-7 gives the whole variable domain GAGVSQSPRYKVTKRGQDVTLRCDPISSHATLYWYQQALGQGPEFLTYFNYEAQPDKSGLPSDRFSAERPEGSISTLTIQRTEQRDSAMYRCASSVGLGYEQYFGPGTRLTVT.